This T cell receptor beta chain was sequenced in a study of blood T cell repertoires in COVID-19. About the research overall: The United States, Italy and Spain were the sources of the acute and convalescent COVID-19 samples.

Original processing notes: Reference gene primer amplification in the assay estimated nucleated cell counts. Sequencing was performed with immunoSEQ multiplex PCR; in TCRdb, only in-frame clones are kept and a portion is missing. V, J and clone size reflect that table, while D and trimming were determined from the DNA. The table includes approximately 58,000 clones, about 93% detected once. Looked up from germline, CDR1 is MNHEY and CDR2 is SVGEGT. The CDR3 loop spans 16 amino acids. V lost 0 bases to trimming and J lost 2 bases, with 11 bases between them. This receptor was taken from a woman of 80 years or more with active COVID-19. The chain has TRBV6-2 or TRBV6-3 and TRBJ1-5; perhaps TRBD1 as D (6 bases). Sequencing input: peripheral blood. The CDR3 here is CASSYSTQGRNQPQHF. The CDR3 nucleotides read TGTGCCAGCAGTTACTCAACCCAGGGGCGCAATCAGCCCCAGCATTTT.